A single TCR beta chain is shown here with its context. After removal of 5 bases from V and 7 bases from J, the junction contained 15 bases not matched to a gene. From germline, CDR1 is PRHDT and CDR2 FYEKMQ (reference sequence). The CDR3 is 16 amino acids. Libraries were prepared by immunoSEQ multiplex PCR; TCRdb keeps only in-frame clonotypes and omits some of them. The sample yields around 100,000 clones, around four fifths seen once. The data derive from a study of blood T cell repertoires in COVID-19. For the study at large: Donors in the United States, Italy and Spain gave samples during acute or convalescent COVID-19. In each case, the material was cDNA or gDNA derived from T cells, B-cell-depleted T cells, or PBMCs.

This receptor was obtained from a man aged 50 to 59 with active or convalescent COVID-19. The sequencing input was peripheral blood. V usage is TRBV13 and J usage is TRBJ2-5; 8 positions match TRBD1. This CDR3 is CASSAGRTGNEGTQYF. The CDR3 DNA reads TGTGCCAGCAGCGCAGGAAGGACAGGGAACGAGGGGACCCAGTACTTC.